The clone carrying this TCR beta chain is medium-sized. As an off-target read in a library built for alpha chains, this beta chain has a frequency of little significance. This CDR3 region has 14 residues. V was clipped by 6 bases and J by 10 bases, with 19 bases between them. Germline-derived CDR1 and CDR2 are WNHNN and SYGVQD (reference sequence). Individual TCR cDNA molecules each bore their own unique molecular identifier. One entry per CDR3 protein results from TCRdb running MiXCR on the 5' RACE reads. The sample contains about 4,400 distinct CDR3 sequences, approximately 35% of which appear only once. The time point here: sample taken at primary tumor resection. Whole RNA, isolated from tumor, nontumor lung or frozen PBMC, was sequenced without prior sorting. The donors were approximately 70 patients with non-small cell lung cancer that was early-stage and untreated. The sample comes from a study of spatial heterogeneity in lung cancer. Whole-study context: Fewer alpha-chain than beta-chain sequences were consistently detected.

This receptor was obtained from a male donor with early-stage non-small cell lung cancer. V is TRBV10-1 and J is TRBJ2-1, with D perhaps matching TRBD1 (6 bases). The sequencing here drew on PBMCs, taken at surgery. The CDR3, as DNA: TGCGCCAGCAGCTCCGGCTCTGGGGGCAAAGAGCAGTTCTTC. As protein: CASSSGSGGKEQFF.